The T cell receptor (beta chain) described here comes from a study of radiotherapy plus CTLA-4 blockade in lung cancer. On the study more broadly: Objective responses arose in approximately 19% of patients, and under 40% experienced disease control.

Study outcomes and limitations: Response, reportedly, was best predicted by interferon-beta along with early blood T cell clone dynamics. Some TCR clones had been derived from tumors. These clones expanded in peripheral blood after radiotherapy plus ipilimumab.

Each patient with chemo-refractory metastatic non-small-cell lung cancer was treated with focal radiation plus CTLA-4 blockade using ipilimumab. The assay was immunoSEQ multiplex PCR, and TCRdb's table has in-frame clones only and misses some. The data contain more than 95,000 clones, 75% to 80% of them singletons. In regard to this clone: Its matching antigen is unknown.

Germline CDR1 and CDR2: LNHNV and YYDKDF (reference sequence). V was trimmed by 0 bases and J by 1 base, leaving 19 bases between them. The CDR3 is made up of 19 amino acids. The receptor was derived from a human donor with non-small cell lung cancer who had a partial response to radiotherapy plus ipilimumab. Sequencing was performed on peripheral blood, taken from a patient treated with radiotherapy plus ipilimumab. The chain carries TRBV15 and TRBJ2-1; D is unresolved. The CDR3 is CATSRDPLILAASYNEQFF. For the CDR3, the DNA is TGTGCCACCAGCAGAGATCCGCTAATTTTGGCGGCATCCTACAATGAGCAGTTCTTC. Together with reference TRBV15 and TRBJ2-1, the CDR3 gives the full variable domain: DAMVIQNPRYQVTQFGKPVTLSCSQTLNHNVMYWYQQKSSQAPKLLFHYYDKDFNNEADTPDNFQSRRPNTSFCFLDIRSPGLGDTAMYLCATSRDPLILAASYNEQFFGPGTRLTVL.